Listed here are 5 T cell receptor beta chains from one sample, sequenced in a study of T cell responses to AZD1222 COVID-19 vaccine. Assay used: immunoSEQ multiplex PCR; TCRdb lists only in-frame clones, some missing. Among 130,000 to 150,000 clones listed, more than 85% were seen once. Sample: peripheral blood, taken on day 0 of AZD1222 vaccination. The receptors derive from an adult in good health.

The V gene is TRBV4-2, the J gene TRBJ2-7, with TRBD2 matching over 10 bases. Germline trimming cut 0 bases from V and 4 bases from J; bases unmatched to any gene: 3. This CDR3 has 15 amino acids. Germline-derived CDR1 and CDR2 are LGHNA and YNFKEQ. CDR3 sequence (DNA): TGTGCCAGCAGCCAAGAAATTAGCGGGAGGTACGAGCAGTACTTC. It codes for CASSQEISGRYEQYF.

The rearrangement links TRBV5-1 to TRBJ1-2, with a possible D match to TRBD1 (5 bases). The CDR3 contains 14 residues. Germline CDR1 and CDR2: SGHRS and YFSETQ. Trimming cost V 0 bases and J 6 bases, with 12 bases left between them. CDR3 amino acids: CASSLGGARDGYTF. As DNA, the CDR3 is TGCGCCAGCAGCTTGGGAGGGGCGAGAGATGGCTACACCTTC.

The CDR3 DNA follows: TGTGCCAGCAGCCCCCTTTCTCTAGCGGATATAGACAATGAGCAGTTCTTC. Protein: CASSPLSLADIDNEQFF. V is TRBV3-1 (or the pseudogene TRBV3-2) and J is TRBJ2-1; 7 nucleotides match TRBD2. CDR3 length equals 17 residues. Trimming cost V 4 bases and J 5 bases; bases outside gene matches: 14. Germline loops: CDR1 LGHDT, CDR2 YNNKEL (reference sequence).

The chain carries TRBV27 and TRBJ2-7, with TRBD1 matching 7 bases. J gave up 0 bases and V 6 bases, and 11 bases lay outside the gene matches. The germline CDR1 and CDR2 sequences are MNHEY and SMNVEV (reference sequence). This CDR3 region has 16 residues. The CDR3 bases are TGTGCCAGCAGCCTACTGGTAGCAGGGGGCTCCTACGAGCAGTACTTC. Translated: CASSLLVAGGSYEQYF.

The V call is TRBV7-3, the J call TRBJ2-7; no reliable D call. The CDR3 runs to 11 residues. Germline assignment: CDR1 SGHTA and CDR2 FQGTGA. V lost 5 bases, J lost 5 bases, and 7 bases lay in between. CDR3 nucleotides: TGTGCCAGCAGCCCCGGCGACGAGCAGTACTTC. Residues: CASSPGDEQYF.